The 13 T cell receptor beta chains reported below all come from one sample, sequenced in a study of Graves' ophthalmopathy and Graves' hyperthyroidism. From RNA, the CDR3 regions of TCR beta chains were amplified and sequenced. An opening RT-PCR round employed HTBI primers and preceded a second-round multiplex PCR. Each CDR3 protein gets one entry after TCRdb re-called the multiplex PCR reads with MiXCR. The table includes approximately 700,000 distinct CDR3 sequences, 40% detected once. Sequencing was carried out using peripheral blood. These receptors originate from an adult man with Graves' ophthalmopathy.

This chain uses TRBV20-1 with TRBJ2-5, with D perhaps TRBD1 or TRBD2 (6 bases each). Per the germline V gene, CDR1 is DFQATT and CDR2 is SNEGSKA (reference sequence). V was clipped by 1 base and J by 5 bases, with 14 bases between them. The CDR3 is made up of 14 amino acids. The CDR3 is CSARVPGARETQYF. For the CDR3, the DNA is TGCAGTGCTAGAGTACCGGGGGCGAGGGAGACCCAGTACTTC.

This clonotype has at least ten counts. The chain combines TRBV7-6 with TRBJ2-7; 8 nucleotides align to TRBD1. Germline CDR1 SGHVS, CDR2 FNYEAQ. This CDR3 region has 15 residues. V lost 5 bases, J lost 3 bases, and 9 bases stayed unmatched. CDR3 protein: CASSPGQGLGYEQYF. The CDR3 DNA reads TGTGCCAGCAGCCCAGGACAGGGTCTTGGCTACGAGCAGTACTTC.

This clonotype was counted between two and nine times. The CDR3 sequence: CASSLSPSQETQYF. DNA for the CDR3: TGTGCCAGCAGCTTATCTCCGAGCCAAGAGACCCAGTACTTC. The chain is built from TRBV7-9 and TRBJ2-5; D gene unclear. V was cut by 2 bases and J by 1 base, with 8 bases left in between. Per germline, CDR1 SEHNR and CDR2 FQNEAQ (reference sequence). The CDR3 totals 14 residues.

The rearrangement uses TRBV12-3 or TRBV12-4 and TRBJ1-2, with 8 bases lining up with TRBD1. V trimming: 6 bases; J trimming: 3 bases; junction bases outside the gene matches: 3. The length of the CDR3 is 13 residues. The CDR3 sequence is CASRVTGDYGYTF. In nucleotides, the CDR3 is TGTGCCAGCAGAGTGACAGGGGACTATGGCTACACCTTC.

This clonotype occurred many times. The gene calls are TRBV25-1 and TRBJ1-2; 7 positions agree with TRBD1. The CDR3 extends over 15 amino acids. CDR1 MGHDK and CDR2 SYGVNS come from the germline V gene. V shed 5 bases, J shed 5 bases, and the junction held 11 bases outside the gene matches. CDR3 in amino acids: CASSSPGQSAYGYTF. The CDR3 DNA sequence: TGTGCCAGCAGTTCTCCGGGACAGTCGGCGTATGGCTACACCTTC.

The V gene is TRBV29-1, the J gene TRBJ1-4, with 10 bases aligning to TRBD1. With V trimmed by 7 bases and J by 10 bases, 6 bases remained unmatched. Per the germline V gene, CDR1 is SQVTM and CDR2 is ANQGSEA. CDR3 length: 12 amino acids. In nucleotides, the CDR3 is TGCAGCGCTGGACAGGGGGGTGTAAAACTGTTTTTT. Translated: CSAGQGGVKLFF.

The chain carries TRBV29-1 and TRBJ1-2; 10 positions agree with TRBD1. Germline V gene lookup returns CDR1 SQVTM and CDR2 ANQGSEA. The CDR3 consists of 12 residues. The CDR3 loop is CGDGTGAVGYTF. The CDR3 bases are TGCGGCGACGGGACAGGGGCAGTTGGCTACACCTTC. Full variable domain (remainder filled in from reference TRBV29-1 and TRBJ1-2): SAVISQKPSRDICQRGTSLTIQCQVDSQVTMMFWYRQQPGQSLTLIATANQGSEATYESGFVIDKFPISRPNLTFSTLTVSNMSPEDSSIYLCGDGTGAVGYTFGSGTRLTVV.

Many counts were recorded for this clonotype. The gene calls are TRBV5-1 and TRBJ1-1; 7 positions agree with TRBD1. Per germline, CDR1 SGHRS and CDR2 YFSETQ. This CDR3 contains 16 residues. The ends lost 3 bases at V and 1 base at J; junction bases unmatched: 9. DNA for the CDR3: TGCGCCAGCAGCTCACAACAGGGGCAAACGAACACTGAAGCTTTCTTT. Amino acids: CASSSQQGQTNTEAFF.

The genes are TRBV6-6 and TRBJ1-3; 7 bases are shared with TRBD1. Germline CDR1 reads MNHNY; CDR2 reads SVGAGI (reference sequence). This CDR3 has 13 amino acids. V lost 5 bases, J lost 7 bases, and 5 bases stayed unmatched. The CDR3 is CASSRQGENTIYF. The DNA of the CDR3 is TGTGCCAGCAGTCGACAGGGAGAGAACACCATATATTTT.

Here the CDR3 reads CASSLSFGPSGANVLTF. As DNA, the CDR3 is TGTGCCAGCAGTTTATCGTTCGGGCCTTCTGGGGCCAACGTCCTGACTTTC. The chain couples TRBV2 to TRBJ2-6; no firm D call. From germline, CDR1 is SNHLY and CDR2 FYNNEI. The ends were cut back, 5 bases at V and 1 base at J, with 15 bases in the middle. This CDR3 contains 17 residues.

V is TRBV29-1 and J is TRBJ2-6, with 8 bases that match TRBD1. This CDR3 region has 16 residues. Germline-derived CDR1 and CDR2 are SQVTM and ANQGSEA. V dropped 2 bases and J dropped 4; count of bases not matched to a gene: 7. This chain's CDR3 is CSVELGTGYGANVLTF. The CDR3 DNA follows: TGCAGCGTTGAATTAGGGACAGGCTACGGGGCCAACGTCCTGACTTTC. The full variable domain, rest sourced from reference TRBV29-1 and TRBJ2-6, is SAVISQKPSRDICQRGTSLTIQCQVDSQVTMMFWYRQQPGQSLTLIATANQGSEATYESGFVIDKFPISRPNLTFSTLTVSNMSPEDSSIYLCSVELGTGYGANVLTFGAGSRLTVL.

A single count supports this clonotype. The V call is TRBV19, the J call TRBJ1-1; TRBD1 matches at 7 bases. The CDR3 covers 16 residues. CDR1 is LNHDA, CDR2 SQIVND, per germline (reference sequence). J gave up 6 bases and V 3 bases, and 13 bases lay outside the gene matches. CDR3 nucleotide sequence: TGTGCCAGTAGTATGAATACAGGGGCCGGGGGAGCTGAAGCTTTCTTT. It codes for CASSMNTGAGGAEAFF.

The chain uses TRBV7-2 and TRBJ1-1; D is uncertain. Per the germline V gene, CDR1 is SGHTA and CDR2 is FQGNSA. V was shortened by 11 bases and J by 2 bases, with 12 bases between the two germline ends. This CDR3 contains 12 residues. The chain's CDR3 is CAWSLFNTEAFF. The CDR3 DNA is TGTGCCTGGAGTCTGTTCAACACTGAAGCTTTCTTT.